The source of this T cell receptor beta chain is a study of shared clonotypes between healthy human individuals. V was trimmed by 6 bases and J by 6 bases, leaving 15 bases between them. Germline assignment: CDR1 MNHEY and CDR2 SMNVEV (reference sequence). CDR3 length equals 14 residues. As originally analysed: For the immunoSEQ data, sequences were junction-only without quality scores, so filtering differed. TCRdb keeps only in-frame clones here, not all; method: immunoSEQ multiplex PCR. V and J calls plus clone size are reproduced from that table; the DNA served to infer D and trimming. The sample carries some 1,900,000 clones, about 95% recorded once. Naive CD8 cells, CD45RO-negative and positively selected for CCR7, excluded terminally differentiated effector memory CD45RA+ cells.

Sequences were obtained from naive CD8+ T cells sorted from blood. The V call is TRBV27, the J call TRBJ1-5; possible D gene TRBD1, 5 bases. The TCR sequence derives from a man aged 18 to 29 in good health. The CDR3 reads CASRASGTPQPQHF. CDR3 nucleotide sequence: TGTGCCAGCAGAGCCTCCGGGACGCCTCAGCCCCAGCATTTT.